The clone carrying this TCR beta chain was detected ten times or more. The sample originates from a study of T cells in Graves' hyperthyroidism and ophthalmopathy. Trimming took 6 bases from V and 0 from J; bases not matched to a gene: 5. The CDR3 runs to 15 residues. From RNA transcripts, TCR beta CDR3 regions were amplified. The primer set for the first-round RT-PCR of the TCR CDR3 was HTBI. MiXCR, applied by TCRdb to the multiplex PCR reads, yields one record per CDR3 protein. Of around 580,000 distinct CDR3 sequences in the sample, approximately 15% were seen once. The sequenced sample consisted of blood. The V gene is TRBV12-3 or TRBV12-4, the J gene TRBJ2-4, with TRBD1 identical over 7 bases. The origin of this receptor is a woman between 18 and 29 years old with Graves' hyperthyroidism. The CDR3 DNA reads TGTGCCAGCAGAGGGGGCGCAGGAGCCAAAAACATTCAGTACTTC. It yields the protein CASRGGAGAKNIQYF.